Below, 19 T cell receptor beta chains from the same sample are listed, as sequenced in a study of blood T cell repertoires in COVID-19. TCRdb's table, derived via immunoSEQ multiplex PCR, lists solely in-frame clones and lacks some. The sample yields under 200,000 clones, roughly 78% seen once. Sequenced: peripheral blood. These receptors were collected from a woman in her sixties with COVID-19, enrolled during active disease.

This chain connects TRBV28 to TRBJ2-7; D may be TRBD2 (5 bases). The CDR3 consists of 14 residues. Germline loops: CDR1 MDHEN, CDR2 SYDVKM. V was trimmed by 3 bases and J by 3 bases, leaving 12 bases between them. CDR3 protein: CASSLLGVGYEQYF. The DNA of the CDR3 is TGTGCCAGCAGTTTGCTGGGAGTCGGCTACGAGCAGTACTTC.

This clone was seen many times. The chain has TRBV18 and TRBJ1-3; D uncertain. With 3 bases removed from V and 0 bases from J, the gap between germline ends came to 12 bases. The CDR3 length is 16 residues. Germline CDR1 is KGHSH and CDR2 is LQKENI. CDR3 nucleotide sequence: TGTGCCAGCTCACCCCTCACACGGGGCTCTGGAAACACCATATATTTT. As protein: CASSPLTRGSGNTIYF.

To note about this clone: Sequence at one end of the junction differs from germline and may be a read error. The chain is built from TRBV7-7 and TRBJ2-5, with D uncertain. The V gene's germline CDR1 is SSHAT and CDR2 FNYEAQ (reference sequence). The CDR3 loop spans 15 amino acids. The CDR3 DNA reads TGTGCTAGCAGCTTAGCAGTCGCGTCACAAGAGACCCAGTACTTC. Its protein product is CASSLAVASQETQYF.

For the CDR3, the DNA is TGTGCCAGCAGTTCCCCCGTCACAGGGTGGCGCGAGCAGTACTTC. It is translated as CASSSPVTGWREQYF. The rearrangement links TRBV28 to TRBJ2-7; perhaps TRBD1 as D (6 bases). Germline V gene data show CDR1 as MDHEN and CDR2 as SYDVKM. The CDR3 covers 15 residues. Trimming took 4 bases from V and 6 from J, leaving 19 bases between them.

The CDR3 nucleotides are TGTGCCAGCAGTTACGAGGATGCGAACACTGAAGCTTTCTTT. This sequence encodes CASSYEDANTEAFF. The chain employs TRBV6-5 and TRBJ1-1; D call uncertain. The CDR3 is 14 residues long. Germline V lookup: CDR1 MNHEY, CDR2 SVGAGI. V was shortened by 2 bases and J by 1 base, with 8 bases between the two germline ends.

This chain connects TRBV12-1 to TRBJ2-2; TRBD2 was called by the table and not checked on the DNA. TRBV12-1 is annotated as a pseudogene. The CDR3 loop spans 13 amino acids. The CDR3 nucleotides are TGTGCCAGCAGCTTTGGAGCTATCAGGGAGCTGTTTTTT. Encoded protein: CASSFGAIRELFF.

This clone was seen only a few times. In nucleotides, the CDR3 is TGTGCCAGCAGTGAGTCATCCTCAGACTATGGCTACACCTTC. This encodes CASSESSSDYGYTF. The rearrangement links TRBV2 to TRBJ1-2, with D hard to call. V lost 3 bases, J lost 3 bases, and 11 bases lay in between. This CDR3 contains 14 residues. Germline V gene lookup returns CDR1 SNHLY and CDR2 FYNNEI.

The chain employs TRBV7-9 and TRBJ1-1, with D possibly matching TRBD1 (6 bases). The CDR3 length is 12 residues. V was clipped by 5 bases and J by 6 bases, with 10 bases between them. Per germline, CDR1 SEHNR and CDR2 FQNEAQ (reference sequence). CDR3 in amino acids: CASSRGRAEAFF. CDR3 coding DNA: TGTGCCAGCAGCAGGGGGAGAGCTGAAGCTTTCTTT. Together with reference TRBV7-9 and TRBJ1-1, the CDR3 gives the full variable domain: DTGVSQNPRHKITKRGQNVTFRCDPISEHNRLYWYRQTLGQGPEFLTYFQNEAQLEKSRLLSDRFSAERPKGSFSTLEIQRTEQGDSAMYLCASSRGRAEAFFGQGTRLTVV.

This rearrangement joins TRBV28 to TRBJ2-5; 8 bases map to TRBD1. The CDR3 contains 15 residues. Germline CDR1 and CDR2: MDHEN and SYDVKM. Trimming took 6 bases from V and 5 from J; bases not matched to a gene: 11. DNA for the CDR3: TGTGCCAGCAGCTATCTAACAGGGGGACGTGAGACCCAGTACTTC. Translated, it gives CASSYLTGGRETQYF.

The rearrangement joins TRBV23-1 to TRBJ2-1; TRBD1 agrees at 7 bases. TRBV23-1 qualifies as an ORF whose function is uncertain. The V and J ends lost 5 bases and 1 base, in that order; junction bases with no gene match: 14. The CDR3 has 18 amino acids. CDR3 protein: CASSETGNLVMSYNEQFF. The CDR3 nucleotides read TGCGCCAGCAGTGAGACAGGGAACTTAGTGATGTCCTACAATGAGCAGTTCTTC.

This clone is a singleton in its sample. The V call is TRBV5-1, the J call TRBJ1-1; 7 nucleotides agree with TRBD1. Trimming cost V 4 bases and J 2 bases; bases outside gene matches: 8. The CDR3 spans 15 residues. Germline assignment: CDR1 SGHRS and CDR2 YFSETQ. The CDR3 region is CASSPAGQSNTEAFF. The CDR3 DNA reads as TGCGCCAGCAGCCCCGCGGGACAGAGCAACACTGAAGCTTTCTTT.

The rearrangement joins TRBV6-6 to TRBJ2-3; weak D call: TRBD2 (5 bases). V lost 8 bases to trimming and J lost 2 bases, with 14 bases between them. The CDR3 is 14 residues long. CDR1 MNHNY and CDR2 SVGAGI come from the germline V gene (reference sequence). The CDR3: CASRSEGNTDTQYF. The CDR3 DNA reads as TGTGCCAGCCGAAGCGAGGGAAACACAGATACGCAGTATTTT.

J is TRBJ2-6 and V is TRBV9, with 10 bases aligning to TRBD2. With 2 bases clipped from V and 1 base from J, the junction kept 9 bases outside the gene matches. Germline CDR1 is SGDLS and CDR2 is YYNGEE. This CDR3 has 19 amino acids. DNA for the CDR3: TGTGCCAGCAGCGTTACTCCGGGACTAGCGCATTCTGGGGCCAACGTCCTGACTTTC. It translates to CASSVTPGLAHSGANVLTF. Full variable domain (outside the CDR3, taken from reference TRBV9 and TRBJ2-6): DSGVTQTPKHLITATGQRVTLRCSPRSGDLSVYWYQQSLDQGLQFLIQYYNGEERAKGNILERFSAQQFPDLHSELNLSSLELGDSALYFCASSVTPGLAHSGANVLTFGAGSRLTVL.

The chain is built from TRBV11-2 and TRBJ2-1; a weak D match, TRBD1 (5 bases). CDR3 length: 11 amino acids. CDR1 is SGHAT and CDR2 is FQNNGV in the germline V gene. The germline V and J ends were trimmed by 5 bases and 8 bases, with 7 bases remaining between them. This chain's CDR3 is CASSGRDEQFF. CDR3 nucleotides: TGTGCCAGCAGCGGCAGGGATGAGCAGTTCTTC.

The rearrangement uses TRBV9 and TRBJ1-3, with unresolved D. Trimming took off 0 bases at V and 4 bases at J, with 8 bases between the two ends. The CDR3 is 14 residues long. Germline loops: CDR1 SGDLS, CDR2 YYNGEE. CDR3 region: CASSVGGLGNTIYF. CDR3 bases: TGTGCCAGCAGCGTAGGAGGACTCGGAAACACCATATATTTT.

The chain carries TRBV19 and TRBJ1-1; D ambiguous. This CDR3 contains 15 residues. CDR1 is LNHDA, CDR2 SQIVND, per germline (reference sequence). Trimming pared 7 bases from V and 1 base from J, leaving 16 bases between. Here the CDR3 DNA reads TGTGCCAGTACCCCCCGATCCGGCGGGAACACTGAAGCTTTCTTT. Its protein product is CASTPRSGGNTEAFF. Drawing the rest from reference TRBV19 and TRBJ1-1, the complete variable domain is DGGITQSPKYLFRKEGQNVTLSCEQNLNHDAMYWYRQDPGQGLRLIYYSQIVNDFQKGDIAEGYSVSREKKESFPLTVTSAQKNPTAFYLCASTPRSGGNTEAFFGQGTRLTVV.

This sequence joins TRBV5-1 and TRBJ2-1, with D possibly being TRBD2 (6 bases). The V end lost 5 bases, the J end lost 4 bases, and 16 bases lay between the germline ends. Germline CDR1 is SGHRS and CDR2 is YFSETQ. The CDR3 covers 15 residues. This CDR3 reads CASSRTAGFYNEQFF. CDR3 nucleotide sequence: TGCGCCAGCAGTCGGACGGCGGGGTTTTACAATGAGCAGTTCTTC.

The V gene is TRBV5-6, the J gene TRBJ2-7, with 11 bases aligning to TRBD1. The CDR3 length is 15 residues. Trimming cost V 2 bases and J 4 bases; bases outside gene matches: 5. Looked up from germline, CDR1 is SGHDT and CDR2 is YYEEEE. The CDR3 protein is CASSFSGTGGYEQYV. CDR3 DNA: TGTGCCAGCAGCTTTTCCGGGACAGGGGGGTACGAGCAGTACGTC.

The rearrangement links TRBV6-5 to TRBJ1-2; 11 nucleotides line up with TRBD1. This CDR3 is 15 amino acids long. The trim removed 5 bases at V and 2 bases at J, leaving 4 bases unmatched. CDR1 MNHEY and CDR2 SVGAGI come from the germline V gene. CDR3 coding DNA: TGTGCCAGCAGTCGTGGGACAGGGGGGAACTATGGCTACACCTTC. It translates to CASSRGTGGNYGYTF.